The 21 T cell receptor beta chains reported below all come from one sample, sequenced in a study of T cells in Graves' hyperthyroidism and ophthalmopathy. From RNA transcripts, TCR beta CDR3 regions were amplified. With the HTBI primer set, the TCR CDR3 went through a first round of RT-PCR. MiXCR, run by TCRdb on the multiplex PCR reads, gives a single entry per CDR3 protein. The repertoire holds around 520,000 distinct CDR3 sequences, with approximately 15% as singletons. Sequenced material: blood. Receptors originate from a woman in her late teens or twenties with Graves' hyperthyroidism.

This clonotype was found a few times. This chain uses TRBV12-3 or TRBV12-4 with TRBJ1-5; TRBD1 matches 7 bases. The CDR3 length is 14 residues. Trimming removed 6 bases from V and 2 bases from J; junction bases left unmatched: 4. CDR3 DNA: TGTGCCAGCAGCGACAGGGACGGCAATCAGCCCCAGCATTTT. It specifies CASSDRDGNQPQHF.

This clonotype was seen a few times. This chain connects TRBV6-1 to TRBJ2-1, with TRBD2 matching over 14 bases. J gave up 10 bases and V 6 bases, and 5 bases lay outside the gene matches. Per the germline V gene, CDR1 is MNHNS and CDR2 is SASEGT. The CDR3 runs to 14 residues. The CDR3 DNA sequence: TGTGCCAGCAGCGGACTAGCGGGAGGCAAAGAGCAGTTCTTC. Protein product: CASSGLAGGKEQFF.

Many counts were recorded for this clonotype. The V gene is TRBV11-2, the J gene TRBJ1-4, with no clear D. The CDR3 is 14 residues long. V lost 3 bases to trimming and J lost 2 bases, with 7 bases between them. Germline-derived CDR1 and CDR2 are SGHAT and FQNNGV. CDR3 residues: CASSLRYTNEKLFF. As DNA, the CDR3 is TGTGCCAGCAGCTTGAGGTACACTAATGAAAAACTGTTTTTT.

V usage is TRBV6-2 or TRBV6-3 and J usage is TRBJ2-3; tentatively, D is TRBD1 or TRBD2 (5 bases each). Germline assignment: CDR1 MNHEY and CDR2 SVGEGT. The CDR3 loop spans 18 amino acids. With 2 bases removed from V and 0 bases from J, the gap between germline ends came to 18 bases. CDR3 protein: CASSYGFLGEISTDTQYF. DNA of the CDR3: TGTGCCAGCAGTTACGGGTTTTTAGGGGAGATAAGCACAGATACGCAGTATTTT.

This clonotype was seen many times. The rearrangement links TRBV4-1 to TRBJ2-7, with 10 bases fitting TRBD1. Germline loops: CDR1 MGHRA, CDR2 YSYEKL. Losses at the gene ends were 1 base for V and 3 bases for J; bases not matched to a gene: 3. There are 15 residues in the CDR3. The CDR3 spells CASSQVGTGDYEQYF. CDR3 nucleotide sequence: TGCGCCAGCAGCCAAGTCGGGACAGGGGACTACGAGCAGTACTTC.

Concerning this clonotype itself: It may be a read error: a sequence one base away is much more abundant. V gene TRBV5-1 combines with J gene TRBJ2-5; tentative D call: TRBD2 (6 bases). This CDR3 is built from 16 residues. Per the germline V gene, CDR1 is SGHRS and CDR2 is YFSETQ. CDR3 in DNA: TGCGTCAGCAGCTTGGGAGGCAGACCGGGACGGGAGACCCAGTACTTC. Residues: CVSSLGGRPGRETQYF.

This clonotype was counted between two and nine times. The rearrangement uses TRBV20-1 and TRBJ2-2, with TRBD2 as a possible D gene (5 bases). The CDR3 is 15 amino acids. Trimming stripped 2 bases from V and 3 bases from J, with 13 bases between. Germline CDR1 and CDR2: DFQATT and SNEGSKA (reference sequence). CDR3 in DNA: TGCAGTGCTAGACAACTAGAGGCTCACACCGGGGAGCTGTTTTTT. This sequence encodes CSARQLEAHTGELFF.

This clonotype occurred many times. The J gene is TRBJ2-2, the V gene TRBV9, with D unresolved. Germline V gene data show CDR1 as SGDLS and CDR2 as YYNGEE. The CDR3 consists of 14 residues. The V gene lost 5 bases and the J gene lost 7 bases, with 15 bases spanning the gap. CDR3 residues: CASRKRVRDGELFF. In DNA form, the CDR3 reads TGTGCCAGCAGGAAAAGGGTTAGAGACGGGGAGCTGTTTTTT. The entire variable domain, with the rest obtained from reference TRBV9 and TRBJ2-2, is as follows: DSGVTQTPKHLITATGQRVTLRCSPRSGDLSVYWYQQSLDQGLQFLIQYYNGEERAKGNILERFSAQQFPDLHSELNLSSLELGDSALYFCASRKRVRDGELFFGEGSRLTVL.

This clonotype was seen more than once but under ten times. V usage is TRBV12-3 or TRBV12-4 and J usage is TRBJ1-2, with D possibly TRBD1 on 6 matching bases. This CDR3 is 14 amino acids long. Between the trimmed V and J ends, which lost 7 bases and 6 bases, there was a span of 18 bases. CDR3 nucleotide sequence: TGTGCCAGCACCCCCCTGACAGGTTGGGATGGCTACACCTTC. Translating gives CASTPLTGWDGYTF.

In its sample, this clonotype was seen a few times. In DNA form, the CDR3 reads TGTGCCACCGAACAGGGGTCCCAAGAGACCCAGTACTTC. The encoded protein is CATEQGSQETQYF. This chain connects TRBV24-1 to TRBJ2-5; the match to TRBD1 covers 7 bases. After removal of 9 bases from V and 1 base from J, the junction contained 4 bases not matched to a gene. The CDR3 totals 13 residues. In germline, CDR1 is KGHDR, CDR2 SFDVKD.

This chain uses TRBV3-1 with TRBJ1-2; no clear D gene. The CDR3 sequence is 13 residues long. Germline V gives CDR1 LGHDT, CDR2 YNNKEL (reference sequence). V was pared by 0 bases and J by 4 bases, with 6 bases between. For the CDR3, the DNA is TGTGCCAGCAGCCAAGATCTTAGCTATGGCTACACCTTC. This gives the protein CASSQDLSYGYTF.

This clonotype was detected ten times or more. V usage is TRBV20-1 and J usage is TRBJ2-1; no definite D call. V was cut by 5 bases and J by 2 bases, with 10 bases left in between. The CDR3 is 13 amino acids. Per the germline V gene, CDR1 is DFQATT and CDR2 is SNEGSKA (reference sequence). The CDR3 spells CSAPLGTYNEQFF. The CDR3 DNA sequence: TGCAGTGCTCCGCTGGGTACCTACAATGAGCAGTTCTTC.

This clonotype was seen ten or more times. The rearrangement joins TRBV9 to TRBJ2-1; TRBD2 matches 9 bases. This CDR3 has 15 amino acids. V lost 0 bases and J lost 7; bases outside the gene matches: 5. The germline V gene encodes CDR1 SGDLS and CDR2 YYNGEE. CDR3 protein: CASSVGTSVFNEQFF. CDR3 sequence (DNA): TGTGCCAGCAGCGTAGGGACTAGCGTTTTTAATGAGCAGTTCTTC.

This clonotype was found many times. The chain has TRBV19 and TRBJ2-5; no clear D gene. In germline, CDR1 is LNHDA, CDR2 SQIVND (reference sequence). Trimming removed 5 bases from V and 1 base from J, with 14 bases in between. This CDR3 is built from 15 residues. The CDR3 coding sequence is TGTGCCAGTAGTCCCGGAGAGTGGGGCCAAGAGACCCAGTACTTC. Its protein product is CASSPGEWGQETQYF.

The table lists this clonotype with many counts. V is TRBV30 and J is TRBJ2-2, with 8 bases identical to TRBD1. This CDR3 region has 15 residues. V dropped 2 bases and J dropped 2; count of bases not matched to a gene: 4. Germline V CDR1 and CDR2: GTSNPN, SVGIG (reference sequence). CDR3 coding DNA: TGTGCCTGGAGTTTCGACAGGGGAAACACCGGGGAGCTGTTTTTT. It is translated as CAWSFDRGNTGELFF.

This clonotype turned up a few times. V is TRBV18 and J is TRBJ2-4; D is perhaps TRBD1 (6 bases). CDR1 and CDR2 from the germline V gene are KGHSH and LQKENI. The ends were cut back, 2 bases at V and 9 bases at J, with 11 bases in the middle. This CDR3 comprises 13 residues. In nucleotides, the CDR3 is TGTGCCAGCTCACCAGGGGTAGGGGGCATTCAGTACTTC. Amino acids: CASSPGVGGIQYF.

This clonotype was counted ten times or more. The CDR3 sequence: CASSRTGLNEQFF. The CDR3, as DNA: TGTGCCAGCAGTCGGACAGGCCTCAATGAGCAGTTCTTC. The chain employs TRBV3-1 and TRBJ2-1; TRBD1 matches 7 bases. Germline CDR1 is LGHDT and CDR2 is YNNKEL (reference sequence). Unmatched junction bases numbered 5, after V lost 6 bases and J lost 6 bases. CDR3 length equals 13 residues.

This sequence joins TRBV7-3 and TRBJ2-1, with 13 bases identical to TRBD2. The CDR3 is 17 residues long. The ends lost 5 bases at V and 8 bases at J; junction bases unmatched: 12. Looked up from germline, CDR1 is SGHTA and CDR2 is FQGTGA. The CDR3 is CASSPSDTGLAGHEQFF. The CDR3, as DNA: TGTGCCAGCAGCCCTTCGGACACGGGACTAGCGGGACATGAGCAGTTCTTC.

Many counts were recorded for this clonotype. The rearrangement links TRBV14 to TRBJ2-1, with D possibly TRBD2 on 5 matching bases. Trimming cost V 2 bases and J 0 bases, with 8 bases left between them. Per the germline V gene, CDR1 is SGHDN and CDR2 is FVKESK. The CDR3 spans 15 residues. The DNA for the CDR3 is TGTGCCAGCAGCCAATTTGCGGGCTCCTACAATGAGCAGTTCTTC. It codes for CASSQFAGSYNEQFF.

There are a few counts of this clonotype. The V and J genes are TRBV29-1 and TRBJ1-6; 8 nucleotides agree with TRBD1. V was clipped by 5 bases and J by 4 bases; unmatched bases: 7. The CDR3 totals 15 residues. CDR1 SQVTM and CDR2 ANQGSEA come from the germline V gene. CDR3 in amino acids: CSVRPGQEYNSPLHF. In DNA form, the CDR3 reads TGCAGCGTTCGACCGGGACAGGAGTATAATTCACCCCTCCACTTT.

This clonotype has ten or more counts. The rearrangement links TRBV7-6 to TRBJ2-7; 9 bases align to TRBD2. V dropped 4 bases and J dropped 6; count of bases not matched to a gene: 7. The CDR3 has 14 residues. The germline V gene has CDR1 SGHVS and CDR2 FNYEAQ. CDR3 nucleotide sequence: TGTGCCAGCAGCTCGCTGGGCGGGAGGGGCGAGCAGTACTTC. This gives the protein CASSSLGGRGEQYF.